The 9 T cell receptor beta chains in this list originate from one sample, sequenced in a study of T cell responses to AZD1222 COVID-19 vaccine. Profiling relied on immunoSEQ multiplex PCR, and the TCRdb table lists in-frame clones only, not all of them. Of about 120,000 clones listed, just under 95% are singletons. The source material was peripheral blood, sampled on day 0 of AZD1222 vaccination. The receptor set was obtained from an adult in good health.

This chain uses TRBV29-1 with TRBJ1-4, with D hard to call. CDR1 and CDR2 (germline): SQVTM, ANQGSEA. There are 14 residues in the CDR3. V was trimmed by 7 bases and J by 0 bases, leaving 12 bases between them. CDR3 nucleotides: TGCAGCGCCCTCTGGCCCACAACTAATGAAAAACTGTTTTTT. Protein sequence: CSALWPTTNEKLFF. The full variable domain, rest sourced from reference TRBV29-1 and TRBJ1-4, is SAVISQKPSRDICQRGTSLTIQCQVDSQVTMMFWYRQQPGQSLTLIATANQGSEATYESGFVIDKFPISRPNLTFSTLTVSNMSPEDSSIYLCSALWPTTNEKLFFGSGTQLSVL.

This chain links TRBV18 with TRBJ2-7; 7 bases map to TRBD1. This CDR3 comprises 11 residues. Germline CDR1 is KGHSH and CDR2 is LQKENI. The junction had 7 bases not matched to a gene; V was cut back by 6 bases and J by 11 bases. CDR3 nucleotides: TGTGCCAGCTCCCCGGGGACAGAGGAGTACTTC. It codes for CASSPGTEEYF. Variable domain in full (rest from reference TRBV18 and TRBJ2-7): NAGVMQNPRHLVRRRGQEARLRCSPMKGHSHVYWYRQLPEEGLKFMVYLQKENIIDESGMPKERFSAEFPKEGPSILRIQQVVRGDSAAYFCASSPGTEEYFGPGTRLTVT.

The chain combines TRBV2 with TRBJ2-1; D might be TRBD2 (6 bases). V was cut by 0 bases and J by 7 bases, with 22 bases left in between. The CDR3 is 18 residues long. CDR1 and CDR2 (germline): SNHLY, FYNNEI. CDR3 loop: CASSEAESGLRSMNEQFF. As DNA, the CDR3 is TGTGCCAGCAGTGAAGCCGAGTCGGGACTCCGATCGATGAATGAGCAGTTCTTC.

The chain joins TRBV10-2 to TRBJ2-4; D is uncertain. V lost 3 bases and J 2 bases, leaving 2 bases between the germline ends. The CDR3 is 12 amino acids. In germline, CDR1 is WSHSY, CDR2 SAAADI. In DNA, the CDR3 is TGCGCCAGCAGTGAAACCAAAAACATTCAGTACTTC. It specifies CASSETKNIQYF.

This CDR3 is CAISESQGLSYEQYF. Written as DNA, the CDR3 is TGTGCCATCAGTGAGTCTCAGGGTCTCTCCTACGAGCAGTACTTC. The V call is TRBV10-3, the J call TRBJ2-7, with a tentative D call TRBD1 (5 bases). Trimming stripped 0 bases from V and 0 bases from J, with 9 bases between. There are 15 residues in the CDR3. The germline CDR1 and CDR2 sequences are ENHRY and SYGVKD.

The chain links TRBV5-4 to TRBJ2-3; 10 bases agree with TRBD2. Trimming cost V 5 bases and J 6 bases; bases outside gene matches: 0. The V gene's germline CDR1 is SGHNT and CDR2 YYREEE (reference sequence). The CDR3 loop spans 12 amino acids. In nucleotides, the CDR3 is TGTGCCAGCAGTAGCGGGGGGGATACGCAGTATTTT. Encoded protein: CASSSGGDTQYF. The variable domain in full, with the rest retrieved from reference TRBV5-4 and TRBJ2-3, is ETGVTQSPTHLIKTRGQQVTLRCSSQSGHNTVSWYQQALGQGPQFIFQYYREEENGRGNFPPRFSGLQFPNYSSELNVNALELDDSALYLCASSSGGDTQYFGPGTRLTVL.

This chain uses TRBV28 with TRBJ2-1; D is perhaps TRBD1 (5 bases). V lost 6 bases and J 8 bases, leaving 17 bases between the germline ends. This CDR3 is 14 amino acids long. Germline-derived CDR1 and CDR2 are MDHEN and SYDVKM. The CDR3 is CASSAWGDVDEQFF. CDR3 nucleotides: TGTGCCAGCAGCGCCTGGGGCGATGTGGATGAGCAGTTCTTC.

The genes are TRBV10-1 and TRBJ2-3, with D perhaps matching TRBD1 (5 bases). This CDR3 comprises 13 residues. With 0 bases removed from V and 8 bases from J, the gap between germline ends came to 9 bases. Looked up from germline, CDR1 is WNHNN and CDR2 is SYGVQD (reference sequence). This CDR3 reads CASSESGRGTQYF. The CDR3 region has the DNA TGCGCCAGCAGTGAGTCGGGGCGAGGTACGCAGTATTTT.

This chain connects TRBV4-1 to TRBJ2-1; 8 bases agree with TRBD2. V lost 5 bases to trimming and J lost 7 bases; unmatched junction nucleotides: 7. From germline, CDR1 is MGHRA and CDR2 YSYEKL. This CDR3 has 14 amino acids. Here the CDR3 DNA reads TGCGCCAGCAGCTTCCGGACTAGCCGGAATGAGCAGTTCTTC. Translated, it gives CASSFRTSRNEQFF.